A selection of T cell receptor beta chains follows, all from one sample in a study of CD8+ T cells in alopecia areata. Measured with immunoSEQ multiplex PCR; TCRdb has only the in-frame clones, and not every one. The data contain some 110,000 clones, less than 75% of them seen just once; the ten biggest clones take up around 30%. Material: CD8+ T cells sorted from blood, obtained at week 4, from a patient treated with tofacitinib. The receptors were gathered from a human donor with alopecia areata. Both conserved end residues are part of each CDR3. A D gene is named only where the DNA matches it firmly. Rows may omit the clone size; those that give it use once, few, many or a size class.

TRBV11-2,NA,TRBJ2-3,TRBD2,CASSLGGASGAPSTDTQYF,TGTGCCAGCAGCTTAGGAGGGGCTAGCGGGGCGCCAAGCACAGATACGCAGTATTTT
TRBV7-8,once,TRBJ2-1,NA,CASSFNTARGEQFF,TGTGCCAGCAGCTTCAATACCGCACGGGGTGAGCAGTTCTTC
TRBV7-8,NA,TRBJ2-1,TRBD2,CASSLRSGGGVLEQFF,TGTGCCAGCAGCCTCAGGAGTGGCGGGGGGGTTCTTGAGCAGTTCTTC
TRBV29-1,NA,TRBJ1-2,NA,CSVVQVTNYGYTF,TGCAGCGTTGTTCAGGTCACTAACTATGGCTACACCTTC
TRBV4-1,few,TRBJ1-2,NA,CASSQDRPGGYGYTF,TGCGCCAGCAGCCAAGATCGGCCGGGCGGCTATGGCTACACCTTC
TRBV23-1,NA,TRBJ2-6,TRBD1,CASSLPGQGNRSSGANVLTF,TGCGCCAGCAGTTTACCGGGACAGGGTAATCGGAGCTCTGGGGCCAACGTCCTGACTTTC
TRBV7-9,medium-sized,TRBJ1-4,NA,CASSLTTGHEKLFF,TGTGCCAGCAGCCTAACGACAGGCCATGAAAAACTGTTTTTT
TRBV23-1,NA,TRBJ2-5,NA,CASSPPGEAGRGETQYF,TGCGCCAGCAGCCCGCCAGGGGAGGCAGGGCGAGGAGAGACCCAGTACTTC
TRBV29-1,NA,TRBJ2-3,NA,CSGGDGQGVTDTQYF,TGCAGCGGTGGGGACGGGCAAGGGGTCACAGATACGCAGTATTTT
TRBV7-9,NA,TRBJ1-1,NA,CASSETGMNTEAFF,TGTGCCAGCAGCGAAACAGGGATGAACACTGAAGCTTTCTTT
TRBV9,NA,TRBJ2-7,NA,CASSPGLNYEQYF,TGTGCCAGCAGCCCCGGCCTGAACTACGAGCAGTACTTC
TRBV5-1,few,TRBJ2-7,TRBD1,CASSLGGGVYEQYF,TGCGCCAGCAGCTTGGGAGGGGGCGTCTACGAGCAGTACTTC
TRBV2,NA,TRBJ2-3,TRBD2,CASKQRGDTDTQYF,TGTGCCAGCAAACAGCGGGGGGACACAGATACGCAGTATTTT
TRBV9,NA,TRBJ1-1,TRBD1,CASSVVGQGAPEAFF,TGTGCCAGCAGCGTAGTCGGACAGGGGGCCCCTGAAGCTTTCTTT
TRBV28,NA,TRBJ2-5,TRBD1,CASTTDRGRETQYF,TGTGCCAGCACCACCGACAGGGGCAGGGAGACCCAGTACTTC
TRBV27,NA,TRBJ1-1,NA,CASSLWGANTEAFF,TGTGCCAGCAGTTTATGGGGGGCGAACACTGAAGCTTTCTTT
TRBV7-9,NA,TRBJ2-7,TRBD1,CASSPRTGDEQYF,TGTGCCAGCAGCCCACGGACAGGGGATGAGCAGTACTTC
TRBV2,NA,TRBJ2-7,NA,CASTKRTESSYEQYF,TGTGCCAGCACCAAACGAACAGAGTCCTCCTACGAGCAGTACTTC
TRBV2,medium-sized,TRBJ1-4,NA,CASDATNEKLFF,TGTGCCAGCGATGCAACTAATGAAAAACTGTTTTTT
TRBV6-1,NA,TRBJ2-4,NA,CASSEGVNYIDLAKNIQYF,TGTGCCAGCAGTGAAGGGGTCAATTACATCGACCTAGCCAAAAACATTCAGTACTTC
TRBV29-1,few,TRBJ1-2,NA,CSASPVGGDYTF,TGCAGCGCTTCCCCGGTGGGGGGTGACTACACCTTC
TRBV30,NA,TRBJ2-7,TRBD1,CATGGVGEQYF,TGTGCCACAGGGGGTGTGGGCGAGCAGTACTTC
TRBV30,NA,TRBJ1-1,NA,CAWSLYGPNTEAFF,TGTGCCTGGAGTCTCTACGGGCCGAACACTGAAGCTTTCTTT
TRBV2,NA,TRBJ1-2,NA,CASSERGANYGYTF,TGTGCCAGCAGTGAACGGGGAGCTAACTATGGCTACACCTTC
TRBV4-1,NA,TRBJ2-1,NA,CASSQLGSPANEQFF,TGCGCCAGCAGCCAGCTGGGGTCTCCGGCAAATGAGCAGTTCTTC
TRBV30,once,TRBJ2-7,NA,CAWGGTPPHEQYF,TGTGCCTGGGGAGGGACACCTCCCCACGAGCAGTACTTC
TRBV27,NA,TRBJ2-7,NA,CASSLGGPEQYF,TGTGCCAGCAGTTTAGGGGGACCGGAGCAGTACTTC
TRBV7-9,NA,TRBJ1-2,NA,CASSLIKSGREDGYTF,TGTGCCAGCAGCTTAATCAAGTCGGGCAGGGAAGATGGCTACACCTTC
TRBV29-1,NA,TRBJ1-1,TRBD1,CSVEDLGTGGTEAFF,TGCAGCGTTGAAGATCTTGGGACAGGGGGCACTGAAGCTTTCTTT
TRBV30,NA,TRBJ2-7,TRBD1,CASGQGGHEQYF,TGTGCCTCGGGACAGGGTGGGCACGAGCAGTACTTC
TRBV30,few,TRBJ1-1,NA,CAWSRPPRDTEAFF,TGTGCCTGGAGTCGGCCCCCGAGGGACACTGAAGCTTTCTTT
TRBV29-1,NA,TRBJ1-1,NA,CSVDRENTEAFF,TGCAGCGTTGATCGGGAGAACACTGAAGCTTTCTTT
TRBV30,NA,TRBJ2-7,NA,CAWSVGAYEQYF,TGTGCCTGGAGTGTTGGCGCATACGAGCAGTACTTC
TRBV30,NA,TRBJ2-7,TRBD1,CAAHTGQGAYEQYF,TGTGCCGCCCATACGGGACAGGGCGCCTACGAGCAGTACTTC
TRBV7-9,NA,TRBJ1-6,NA,CASSHWTDESPLHF,TGTGCCAGCAGCCACTGGACCGACGAATCACCCCTCCACTTT
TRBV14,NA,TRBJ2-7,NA,CASSPWGGDLNEQYF,TGTGCCAGCAGCCCTTGGGGCGGGGACCTCAACGAGCAGTACTTC
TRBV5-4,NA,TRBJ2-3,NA,CASSFGRTDTQYF,TGTGCCAGCAGCTTCGGGCGCACAGATACGCAGTATTTT
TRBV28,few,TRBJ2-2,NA,CASSLNSHTGELFF,TGTGCCAGCAGTTTGAACAGCCACACCGGGGAGCTGTTTTTT
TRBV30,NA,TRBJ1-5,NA,CAWSVGGGDQPQHF,TGTGCCTGGAGTGTTGGGGGCGGGGATCAGCCCCAGCATTTT
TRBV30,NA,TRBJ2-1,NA,CAWSMRGEQFF,TGTGCCTGGAGTATGCGGGGTGAGCAGTTCTTC
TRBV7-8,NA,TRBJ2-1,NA,CASSPGVRGEQFF,TGTGCCAGCAGCCCAGGAGTTCGGGGGGAGCAGTTCTTC
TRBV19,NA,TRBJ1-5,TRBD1,CASGTGEMHNQPQHF,TGTGCCAGTGGGACAGGGGAGATGCACAATCAGCCCCAGCATTTT
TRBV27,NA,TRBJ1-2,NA,CASSPGTSYGYTF,TGTGCCAGCAGTCCGGGGACATCCTATGGCTACACCTTC
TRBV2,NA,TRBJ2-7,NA,CASRGGPHEQYF,TGTGCCAGCAGGGGGGGGCCCCACGAGCAGTACTTC
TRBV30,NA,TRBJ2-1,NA,CAWRIRAAPYNEQFF,TGTGCCTGGAGGATTCGGGCAGCTCCCTACAATGAGCAGTTCTTC
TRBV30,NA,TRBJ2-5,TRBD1,CAWSPHGQGGETQYF,TGTGCCTGGAGTCCTCACGGACAGGGCGGGGAGACCCAGTACTTC
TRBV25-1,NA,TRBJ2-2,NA,CASSEVVAGAVTGELFF,TGTGCCAGCAGTGAAGTAGTGGCAGGGGCTGTCACCGGGGAGCTGTTTTTT
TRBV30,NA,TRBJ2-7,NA,CAWSGDTREQYF,TGTGCCTGGAGTGGGGACACCCGGGAGCAGTACTTC
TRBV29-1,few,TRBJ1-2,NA,CSVTAQTGNYGYTF,TGCAGTGTAACCGCCCAGACAGGAAACTATGGCTACACCTTC
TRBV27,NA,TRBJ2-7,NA,CASKRGGGDYEQYF,TGTGCCAGCAAGAGGGGGGGTGGGGACTACGAGCAGTACTTC
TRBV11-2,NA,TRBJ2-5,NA,CASSLTPPQETQYF,TGTGCCAGCAGCTTAACCCCCCCTCAAGAGACCCAGTACTTC
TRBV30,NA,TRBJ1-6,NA,CAWSVTGTYNSPLHF,TGTGCCTGGAGTGTAACCGGGACATATAATTCACCCCTCCACTTT
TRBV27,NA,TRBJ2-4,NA,CASSSRLAKNIQYF,TGTGCCAGCAGTAGTAGGTTAGCCAAAAACATTCAGTACTTC
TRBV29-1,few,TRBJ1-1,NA,CSVVSDYTEAFF,TGCAGCGTTGTAAGCGACTACACTGAAGCTTTCTTT
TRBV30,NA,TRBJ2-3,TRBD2,CAWSKGSGGVDTQYF,TGTGCCTGGAGTAAGGGTAGCGGGGGTGTAGATACGCAGTATTTT
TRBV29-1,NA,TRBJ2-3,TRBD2,CSVEVPAGGLTDTQYF,TGCAGCGTTGAAGTCCCAGCGGGGGGGCTGACAGATACGCAGTATTTT
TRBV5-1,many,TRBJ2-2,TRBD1,CASSLQGAGELFF,TGCGCCAGCAGCTTACAGGGGGCCGGGGAGCTGTTTTTT
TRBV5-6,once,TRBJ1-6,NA,CASSFGGPLHF,TGTGCCAGCAGCTTCGGGGGACCCCTCCACTTT
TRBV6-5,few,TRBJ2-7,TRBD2,CASGTSGDEQYF,TGTGCCAGTGGGACTAGCGGGGACGAGCAGTACTTC
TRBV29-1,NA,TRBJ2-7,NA,CSVGGTIYEQYF,TGCAGCGTTGGGGGGACCATCTACGAGCAGTACTTC